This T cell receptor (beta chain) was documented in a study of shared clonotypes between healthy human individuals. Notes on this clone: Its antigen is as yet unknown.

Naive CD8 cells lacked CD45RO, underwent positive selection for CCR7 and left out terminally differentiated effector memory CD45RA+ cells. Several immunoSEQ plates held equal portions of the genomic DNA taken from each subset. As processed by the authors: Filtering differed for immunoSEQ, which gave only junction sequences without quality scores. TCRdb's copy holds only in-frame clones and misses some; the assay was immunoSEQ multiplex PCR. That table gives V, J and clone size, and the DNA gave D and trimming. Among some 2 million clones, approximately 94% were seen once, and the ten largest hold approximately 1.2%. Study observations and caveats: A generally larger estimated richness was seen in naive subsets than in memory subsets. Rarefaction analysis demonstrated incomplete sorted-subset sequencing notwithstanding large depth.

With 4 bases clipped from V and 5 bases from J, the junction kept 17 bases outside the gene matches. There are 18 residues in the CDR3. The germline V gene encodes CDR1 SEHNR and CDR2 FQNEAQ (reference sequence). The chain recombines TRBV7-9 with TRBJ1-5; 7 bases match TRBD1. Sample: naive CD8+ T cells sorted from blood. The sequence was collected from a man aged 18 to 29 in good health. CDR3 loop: CASSSSDREIHRDQPQHF. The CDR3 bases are TGTGCCAGCAGCTCCTCAGACAGGGAAATTCATCGTGATCAGCCCCAGCATTTT.